This TCR beta chain was retrieved from a study of shared clonotypes between healthy human individuals. About the study: CD4 naive and memory got three plates each, CD8 naive two, CD8 memory one.

CD45RO negativity and positive selection for CCR7 defined naive CD8 cells, a population that excluded terminally differentiated effector memory CD45RA+ cells. Participating donors were healthy, HIV-negative adults free of recent acute infections or vaccinations. Profiling relied on immunoSEQ multiplex PCR, and the TCRdb table lists in-frame clones only, not all of them. The sample contains approximately 600,000 clones, about 95% of which appear only once. The ends were cut back, 7 bases at V and 6 bases at J, with 18 bases in the middle. CDR1 and CDR2 from the germline V gene are SQVTM and ANQGSEA. This CDR3 spans 13 amino acids.

Sequencing used naive CD8+ T cells sorted from blood. This receptor was obtained from a woman between 25 and 40 years old in good health. The J gene is TRBJ1-2, the V gene TRBV29-1; D uncertain. CDR3 loop: CSARFGDMDGYTF. The CDR3, as DNA: TGCAGCGCTCGATTTGGAGATATGGATGGCTACACCTTC.